The 28 T cell receptor beta chains below all came from one sample that was sequenced in a study of cytomegalovirus exposure and HLA in healthy donors (dated by TCRdb to the late 2010s). Library preparation employed the immunoSEQ multiplex PCR assay. For the multiplex PCR, a mixture combining 60 forward primers for TCR Vbeta segments and 13 reverse primers for TCR Jbeta segments was used. The immuneACCESS repertoire file appears here via TCRdb, limited to in-frame rearrangements. These files lack a portion of the clones; in checked studies, under half of the deficit traces to unresolved V genes, and the cause of the others is not known. The sample yields more than 100,000 clones; about three quarters were counted once. The ten largest clonotypes hold around 3.3% of the sample. Material for sequencing was PBMCs. These receptors all come from a woman in her 30s in good health and CMV-seropositive.

This chain connects TRBV4-3 to TRBJ2-3; a possible D gene is TRBD2 (6 bases). The V end was cut by 4 bases, the J end by 0 bases, with 14 bases between. The germline CDR1 and CDR2 sequences are LGHNA and YSLEER. This CDR3 region has 16 residues. CDR3 DNA sequence: TGCGCCAGCAGCCCCACGGCCGGGACTAGCACAGATACGCAGTATTTT. Translated, it gives CASSPTAGTSTDTQYF.

This CDR3 reads CSVKDAGNSPLHF. CDR3 nucleotide sequence: TGCAGCGTGAAGGATGCGGGGAATTCACCCCTCCACTTT. V usage is TRBV29-1 and J usage is TRBJ1-6; no firm D call. The V end was cut by 6 bases, the J end by 7 bases, with 13 bases between. CDR1 is SQVTM and CDR2 is ANQGSEA in the germline V gene. CDR3 size: 13 residues.

This rearrangement joins TRBV5-1 to TRBJ2-7; unclear D gene. The CDR3 covers 15 residues. Germline V CDR1 and CDR2: SGHRS, YFSETQ. V dropped 0 bases and J dropped 0 bases, with 10 bases sitting between them. Here the CDR3 DNA reads TGCGCCAGCAGCTTGGTTAGTTCGTCCTCCTACGAGCAGTACTTC. Protein: CASSLVSSSSYEQYF.

The chain uses TRBV7-2 and TRBJ2-3, with a tentative D call TRBD1 (7 bases). Deletions cut 6 bases from V and 4 bases from J, with 14 bases between. This CDR3 spans 14 amino acids. Germline-derived CDR1 and CDR2 are SGHTA and FQGNSA. CDR3: CASSTVRGADTQYF. CDR3 DNA sequence: TGTGCCAGCAGTACGGTCAGGGGGGCAGATACGCAGTATTTT.

This chain links TRBV11-3 with TRBJ2-1, with D perhaps TRBD2 (5 bases). Germline V lookup: CDR1 SGHNT, CDR2 YENEEA. The V end was cut by 3 bases, the J end by 2 bases, with 11 bases between. This CDR3 has 15 amino acids. The CDR3 protein is CASSLGGPAYNEQFF. The DNA for the CDR3 is TGTGCCAGCAGCTTGGGCGGGCCTGCCTACAATGAGCAGTTCTTC.

The table lists this clone with a few counts. The chain joins TRBV7-2 to TRBJ2-3, with TRBD2 identical over 9 bases. The CDR3 length is 18 residues. Looked up from germline, CDR1 is SGHTA and CDR2 is FQGNSA. The junction had 14 bases not matched to a gene; V was cut back by 4 bases and J by 3 bases. DNA of the CDR3: TGTGCCAGCAGCTCAGGAACGCGACTAGCGGCGATGACAGATACGCAGTATTTT. Translation: CASSSGTRLAAMTDTQYF.

This chain uses TRBV13 with TRBJ2-4; TRBD2 matches at 11 bases. The V segment lost 2 bases and the J segment 9 bases; nucleotides outside the gene matches: 9. The CDR3 sequence is 16 residues long. The germline gives CDR1 PRHDT, CDR2 FYEKMQ (reference sequence). The CDR3 loop reads CASSLSLAGGSVIQYF. The CDR3 DNA is TGTGCCAGCAGCTTATCCCTAGCGGGGGGTAGTGTCATTCAGTACTTC.

This sequence joins TRBV7-2 and TRBJ1-6; D is unresolved. The CDR3 runs to 12 residues. Trimming pared 5 bases from V and 5 bases from J, leaving 4 bases between. CDR1 is SGHTA, CDR2 FQGNSA, per germline. The CDR3, as DNA: TGTGCCAGCAGCGCTAATAATTCACCCCTCCACTTT. Translating it yields CASSANNSPLHF.

V is TRBV10-3 and J is TRBJ2-3, with D possibly matching TRBD1 (5 bases). CDR3 length: 13 amino acids. CDR1 and CDR2 (germline): ENHRY, SYGVKD. V was clipped by 5 bases and J by 1 base, with 7 bases between them. CDR3 nucleotides: TGTGCCATCAGTCAAGGGGGCACAGATACGCAGTATTTT. Translation: CAISQGGTDTQYF.

The gene calls are TRBV18 and TRBJ2-2, with a tentative D call TRBD1 (5 bases). The CDR3 loop spans 13 amino acids. V was trimmed by 8 bases and J by 1 base, leaving 8 bases between them. From germline, CDR1 is KGHSH and CDR2 LQKENI. The CDR3 loop reads CASTGQNTGELFF. The CDR3 nucleotides are TGTGCCAGCACAGGACAGAACACCGGGGAGCTGTTTTTT.

This clone was detected only a few times. This rearrangement joins TRBV4-1 to TRBJ2-2, with 10 bases aligning to TRBD1. The V gene end was trimmed by 3 bases and the J gene end by 5 bases; junction bases not matched to a gene: 6. Germline CDR1 MGHRA, CDR2 YSYEKL. The CDR3 runs to 16 residues. In DNA, the CDR3 is TGCGCCAGCAGCCACCGGACAGGGGGATGGACCGGGGAGCTGTTTTTT. Translated, it gives CASSHRTGGWTGELFF.

The gene calls are TRBV7-9 and TRBJ2-5; 9 bases match TRBD2. J lost 5 bases, V lost 1 base, and 5 bases had no gene match. Germline lookup yields CDR1 SEHNR and CDR2 FQNEAQ (reference sequence). The CDR3 length is 15 residues. Written as DNA, the CDR3 is TGTGCCAGCAGCTTAGTAGCGGGGGTGACGGAGACCCAGTACTTC. Residues: CASSLVAGVTETQYF.

The rearrangement joins TRBV5-1 to TRBJ1-4; TRBD1 agrees at 7 bases. With V trimmed by 0 bases and J by 5 bases, 4 bases remained unmatched. Germline lookup yields CDR1 SGHRS and CDR2 YFSETQ. This CDR3 has 15 residues. CDR3 loop: CASSLAAGGNEKLFF. CDR3 DNA: TGCGCCAGCAGCTTGGCCGCAGGGGGAAATGAAAAACTGTTTTTT.

The chain couples TRBV2 to TRBJ2-2, with TRBD1 matching over 8 bases. Unmatched junction bases numbered 5, after V lost 3 bases and J lost 8 bases. Germline V gene lookup returns CDR1 SNHLY and CDR2 FYNNEI. The CDR3 is 14 amino acids. CDR3 bases: TGTGCCAGCAGTGAGATTACAGGGGGTGGGGAGCTGTTTTTT. Protein: CASSEITGGGELFF.

The V gene is TRBV7-8, the J gene TRBJ2-7, with D tentatively TRBD1 (6 bases). Germline CDR1 SGHVS, CDR2 FQNEAQ. V gave up 0 bases and J gave up 3 bases, with 12 bases separating them. The CDR3 loop spans 15 amino acids. CDR3 DNA: TGTGCCAGCAGCTTAGCGGGGGCAGGGGACTACGAGCAGTACTTC. It codes for CASSLAGAGDYEQYF.

This clone was observed a handful of times. This chain connects TRBV7-3 to TRBJ2-1; no definite D call. Germline CDR1 SGHTA, CDR2 FQGTGA. The CDR3 covers 13 residues. V was trimmed by 5 bases and J by 7 bases, leaving 12 bases between them. The CDR3, as DNA: TGTGCCAGCAGCGCACTTTCACGAAATGAGCAGTTCTTC. Its protein product is CASSALSRNEQFF.

The chain uses TRBV29-1 and TRBJ2-2; D is unresolved. Germline V CDR1 and CDR2: SQVTM, ANQGSEA. The CDR3 covers 14 residues. V lost 4 bases, J lost 1 base, and 10 bases lay in between. CDR3 amino acids: CSVASFRNTGELFF. CDR3 DNA: TGCAGCGTTGCTTCATTCAGGAACACCGGGGAGCTGTTTTTT.

About this clone itself: Germline and junction disagree at one end, which may indicate a read error. V usage is TRBV7-9 and J usage is TRBJ1-6, with D perhaps matching TRBD1 (5 bases). This CDR3 region has 16 residues. Germline CDR1 SEHNR, CDR2 FQNEAQ (reference sequence). DNA of the CDR3: TGTTCCAGCAGCCCCAACCGACAGAGCTATAATTCACCCCTCCACTTT. Protein sequence: CSSSPNRQSYNSPLHF.

CDR3 nucleotide sequence: TGTGCCAGCAGTGATGGAGACAGGGTCAACTATGGCTACACCTTC. This codes for CASSDGDRVNYGYTF. The gene calls are TRBV25-1 and TRBJ1-2; 7 bases align to TRBD1. This CDR3 region has 15 residues. Germline V gene lookup returns CDR1 MGHDK and CDR2 SYGVNS. The V and J ends lost 3 bases and 2 bases, in that order; junction bases with no gene match: 6.

This rearrangement joins TRBV6-6 to TRBJ1-5; 9 nucleotides agree with TRBD1. The germline V gene has CDR1 MNHNY and CDR2 SVGAGI (reference sequence). CDR3 size: 16 residues. With 4 bases clipped from V and 3 bases from J, the junction kept 7 bases outside the gene matches. The CDR3 DNA reads as TGTGCCAGCAGTTCCACCGGGACAGGGATCAATCAGCCCCAGCATTTT. Residues: CASSSTGTGINQPQHF.

Regarding this clone: Its ends do not fully match the called genes, so a read error is possible. The rearrangement links TRBV20-1 to TRBJ1-3; D is unclear. This CDR3 is 11 amino acids long. The germline gives CDR1 DFQATT, CDR2 SNEGSKA (reference sequence). The CDR3 sequence: CSVVSGNTIYF. The CDR3 nucleotides are TGTAGCGTCGTCTCTGGAAACACCATATATTTT.

The V gene is TRBV2, the J gene TRBJ1-5; D is uncertain. With 1 base removed from V and 4 bases from J, the gap between germline ends came to 8 bases. CDR3 length: 14 residues. The germline V gene encodes CDR1 SNHLY and CDR2 FYNNEI. In DNA form, the CDR3 reads TGTGCCAGCAGTGAAGTCGAACGGAATCAGCCCCAGCATTTT. Its protein is CASSEVERNQPQHF.

The sample holds one count of this clone. The V gene is TRBV6-5, the J gene TRBJ2-5; no clear D gene. CDR1 MNHEY and CDR2 SVGAGI come from the germline V gene. The CDR3 is made up of 13 amino acids. V was pared by 6 bases and J by 5 bases, with 13 bases between. As DNA, the CDR3 is TGTGCCAGCAGCCCTCAGGTCCCTGAGACCCAGTACTTC. This encodes CASSPQVPETQYF.

The gene calls are TRBV30 and TRBJ1-1, with a possible D match to TRBD1 (5 bases). The V and J ends lost 3 bases and 5 bases respectively, with 16 bases between them. Per the germline V gene, CDR1 is GTSNPN and CDR2 is SVGIG (reference sequence). CDR3 size: 14 residues. The CDR3 sequence is CAWRAKGLRTEAFF. The CDR3, as DNA: TGTGCCTGGAGGGCCAAGGGGCTGAGGACTGAAGCTTTCTTT.

The chain employs TRBV2 and TRBJ2-7; 7 nucleotides match TRBD2. Germline V CDR1 and CDR2: SNHLY, FYNNEI. J was trimmed by 7 bases and V by 10 bases; bases with no gene match: 13. The CDR3 consists of 13 residues. The CDR3 reads CATHGEGPGEQYF. The CDR3 region has the DNA TGTGCCACCCATGGGGAGGGTCCGGGGGAGCAGTACTTC.

This chain joins TRBV7-2 and TRBJ1-2, with 7 bases matching TRBD1. The CDR3 has 15 residues. From germline, CDR1 is SGHTA and CDR2 FQGNSA. With 4 bases clipped from V and 2 bases from J, the junction kept 7 bases outside the gene matches. The CDR3 nucleotides read TGTGCCAGCAGCTCCGAGACAGGGATGAACTATGGCTACACCTTC. This codes for CASSSETGMNYGYTF.

This chain uses TRBV29-1 with TRBJ2-7; 9 bases are shared with TRBD1. CDR3 size: 11 residues. V gave up 6 bases and J gave up 7 bases; unmatched junction bases: 4. Germline values: CDR1 SQVTM, CDR2 ANQGSEA. CDR3 loop: CSVHRGREQYF. The CDR3, as DNA: TGCAGCGTACACAGGGGGCGAGAGCAGTACTTC.

The V gene is TRBV7-9, the J gene TRBJ1-2; D gene uncertain. V dropped 1 base and J dropped 6 bases, with 6 bases sitting between them. Germline lookup yields CDR1 SEHNR and CDR2 FQNEAQ (reference sequence). This CDR3 contains 12 residues. In DNA form, the CDR3 reads TGTGCCAGCAGCTTAGGAGTTAATGGCTACACCTTC. It encodes CASSLGVNGYTF.